This T cell receptor (beta chain) was found in a study of blood T cell repertoires in COVID-19. Whole-study context: COVID-19 samples, acute and convalescent, were from the United States, Italy and Spain. T cells, B-cell-depleted T cells, or PBMCs provided the cDNA or gDNA that served as material.

The ends lost 1 base at V and 6 bases at J; junction bases unmatched: 6. This CDR3 region has 14 residues. CDR1 is SQVTM and CDR2 is ANQGSEA in the germline V gene. Original processing notes: Counts of nucleated cells, estimated from reference gene primer amplification, were obtained. Here immunoSEQ multiplex PCR was the method, and the copy in TCRdb shows in-frame clones only, minus some. V, J and clone size are taken as reported in that table, and D and trimming were inferred from the DNA itself. This table holds around 26,000 clones, 85% to 95% found once. The J gene is TRBJ1-2, the V gene TRBV29-1; TRBD1 matches at 9 bases. This TCR was sampled from a human donor in a cohort sampled during active COVID-19. Sequencing used peripheral blood. The CDR3 DNA reads as TGCAGCGTTGAAGTCGGGACAGGGTTCGATGGCTACACCTTC. Protein product: CSVEVGTGFDGYTF.